The 27 T cell receptor beta chains reported below all come from one sample, sequenced in a study of a mutant IDH1 vaccine in newly diagnosed glioma. Documented time point: baseline, week 1 (first vaccination visit). Treatment reported: pre-vaccination baseline after standard-of-care therapy. Sequenced by immunoSEQ multiplex PCR; TCRdb stores in-frame clones only, minus some. The table shows about 30,000 clones, with around 79% occurring only once. Material: PBMCs, obtained from a glioma patient treated with radiotherapy, temozolomide or both. These TCRs come from a man aged 25-45 years with glioma.

The CDR3 coding sequence is TGTGCCAGCAGCTTAAGTAGTCATTCCTACAATGAGCAGTTCTTC. Translated: CASSLSSHSYNEQFF. The V gene is TRBV7-3, the J gene TRBJ2-1; D is uncertain. Trimming took off 1 base at V and 1 base at J, with 8 bases between the two ends. The CDR3 totals 15 residues. Germline assignment: CDR1 SGHTA and CDR2 FQGTGA.

This clone was seen a single time. V and J are TRBV6-5 and TRBJ1-1; no definite D call. CDR3 length equals 13 residues. V was cut by 5 bases and J by 0 bases, with 7 bases left in between. Germline V lookup: CDR1 MNHEY, CDR2 SVGAGI. The CDR3 protein is CASSKQLNTEAFF. The CDR3 DNA reads as TGTGCCAGCAGTAAACAGCTGAACACTGAAGCTTTCTTT.

This chain joins TRBV5-1 and TRBJ2-3; D remains ambiguous. Deletions cut 0 bases from V and 1 base from J, with 3 bases between. Germline V CDR1 and CDR2: SGHRS, YFSETQ. The CDR3 consists of 13 residues. CDR3 loop: CASSLEGTDTQYF. For the CDR3, the DNA is TGCGCCAGCAGCTTGGAGGGCACAGATACGCAGTATTTT.

This rearrangement joins TRBV5-1 to TRBJ2-3; 9 bases match TRBD2. Trimming at V came to 4 bases and at J to 0 bases, leaving 6 bases not matched to a gene. The CDR3 has 16 amino acids. The germline V gene encodes CDR1 SGHRS and CDR2 YFSETQ. CDR3 DNA: TGCGCCAGCAGCCTGGGACTAGCTCGTAGCACAGATACGCAGTATTTT. Protein: CASSLGLARSTDTQYF.

The chain has TRBV7-2 and TRBJ1-1; D is unresolved. The V end was cut by 3 bases, the J end by 1 base, with 3 bases between. Germline V CDR1 and CDR2: SGHTA, FQGNSA. The CDR3 length is 12 residues. CDR3 residues: CASSFSNTEAFF. DNA for the CDR3: TGTGCCAGCAGCTTCTCGAACACTGAAGCTTTCTTT.

CDR3 in amino acids: CASSLKRGNAEAFF. The CDR3, as DNA: TGCGCCAGCAGCTTGAAAAGGGGAAACGCTGAAGCTTTCTTT. The chain couples TRBV5-1 to TRBJ1-1; tentative D call: TRBD1 (5 bases). Germline V lookup: CDR1 SGHRS, CDR2 YFSETQ. Trimming took off 1 base at V and 6 bases at J, with 13 bases between the two ends. The CDR3 runs 14 residues.

In its sample, this clone was seen a few times. The rearrangement uses TRBV6-1 and TRBJ1-5; unclear D gene. There are 14 residues in the CDR3. V dropped 3 bases and J dropped 6 bases, with 12 bases sitting between them. Germline lookup yields CDR1 MNHNS and CDR2 SASEGT. CDR3 sequence (DNA): TGTGCCAGCAGTGATTTAAGTTTAGCTCAGCCCCAGCATTTT. Protein sequence: CASSDLSLAQPQHF.

J is TRBJ2-6 and V is TRBV6-5, with 7 bases that match TRBD1. The CDR3 totals 14 residues. CDR1 is MNHEY and CDR2 is SVGAGI in the germline V gene. The J segment lost 2 bases and the V segment lost 5 bases, leaving 0 bases of the junction unmatched. CDR3: CASSGQAGANVLTF. The CDR3 bases are TGTGCCAGCAGTGGACAGGCTGGGGCCAACGTCCTGACTTTC.

Concerning this clone itself: Sequence at one end of the junction differs from germline and may be a read error. The gene calls are TRBV13 and TRBJ2-5; 8 nucleotides align to TRBD1. Germline V CDR1 and CDR2: PRHDT, FYEKMQ (reference sequence). The CDR3 has 16 residues. The CDR3 nucleotides are TGTGCCAGCAGCCTAGGACAGGGCGTCGGGCAAGAGACCCAGTACTTC. As protein: CASSLGQGVGQETQYF. The full variable domain, with the rest looked up from reference TRBV13 and TRBJ2-5, is AAGVIQSPRHLIKEKRETATLKCYPIPRHDTVYWYQQGPGQDPQFLISFYEKMQSDKGSIPDRFSAQQFSDYHSELNMSSLELGDSALYFCASSLGQGVGQETQYFGPGTRLLVL.

The chain is built from TRBV28 and TRBJ2-3; D unclear. The CDR3 covers 13 residues. With 2 bases removed from V and 2 bases from J, the gap between germline ends came to 5 bases. Germline V CDR1 and CDR2: MDHEN, SYDVKM. The DNA of the CDR3 is TGTGCCAGCAGTTTAGGGATCACAGATACGCAGTATTTT. It codes for CASSLGITDTQYF.

This clone was counted once. The gene calls are TRBV29-1 and TRBJ2-2; 8 nucleotides agree with TRBD1. CDR3 size: 15 residues. CDR1 and CDR2 from the germline V gene are SQVTM and ANQGSEA. J was trimmed by 6 bases and V by 1 base; bases with no gene match: 7. The CDR3 spells CSVEVGYRGAGELFF. The CDR3 coding sequence is TGCAGCGTTGAAGTCGGGTACAGGGGGGCCGGGGAGCTGTTTTTT.

The chain is built from TRBV5-6 and TRBJ2-5; no definite D call. Germline lookup yields CDR1 SGHDT and CDR2 YYEEEE. There are 11 residues in the CDR3. Trimming pared 1 base from V and 6 bases from J, leaving 4 bases between. Here the CDR3 reads CASSLRKTQYF. As DNA, the CDR3 is TGTGCCAGCAGCTTGCGAAAGACCCAGTACTTC.

This clone has more than one count but fewer than ten. This chain joins TRBV28 and TRBJ1-1; D ambiguous. Germline V gene sequence: CDR1 MDHEN, CDR2 SYDVKM. Trimming cost V 6 bases and J 3 bases, with 11 bases left between them. This CDR3 contains 13 residues. The CDR3 is CASRFIMDTEAFF. The CDR3 DNA is TGTGCCAGCAGGTTTATAATGGACACTGAAGCTTTCTTT. The full variable domain, rest sourced from reference TRBV28 and TRBJ1-1, is DVKVTQSSRYLVKRTGEKVFLECVQDMDHENMFWYRQDPGLGLRLIYFSYDVKMKEKGDIPEGYSVSREKKERFSLILESASTNQTSMYLCASRFIMDTEAFFGQGTRLTVV.

Notes on this clone: One junction end does not reproduce the germline sequence, and a read error may be involved. V is TRBV7-9 and J is TRBJ1-6, with TRBD1 matching 8 bases. CDR1 and CDR2 (germline): SEHNR, FQNEAQ (reference sequence). CDR3 length: 13 residues. The CDR3 nucleotides are TGTGCCACCAGGACAGGGTCGAATTCGCCCCTCCACTTT. Translation gives CATRTGSNSPLHF.

The genes are TRBV5-6 and TRBJ1-1; no clear D. In germline, CDR1 is SGHDT, CDR2 YYEEEE. Trimming removed 3 bases from V and 3 bases from J, with 6 bases in between. The CDR3 contains 12 residues. In nucleotides, the CDR3 is TGTGCCAGCAGCTGGTCAGACACTGAAGCTTTCTTT. The encoded protein is CASSWSDTEAFF.

The chain links TRBV10-1 to TRBJ1-5, with D possibly being TRBD1 (5 bases). CDR3 length: 15 amino acids. The germline V gene has CDR1 WNHNN and CDR2 SYGVQD (reference sequence). The V gene lost 5 bases and the J gene lost 7 bases, with 18 bases spanning the gap. In DNA form, the CDR3 reads TGCGCCAGCAGTCGATTCGGCCCCAGGGAACAGCCCCAGCATTTT. Protein: CASSRFGPREQPQHF.

As concerns this clone: This CDR3 is also generated by other DNA sequences in the sample. The J gene is TRBJ2-3, the V gene TRBV5-1; tentatively, D is TRBD1 (5 bases). Germline CDR1 is SGHRS and CDR2 is YFSETQ. Deletions cut 2 bases from V and 1 base from J, with 5 bases between. CDR3 length: 13 amino acids. CDR3 residues: CASSLGGTDTQYF. Here the CDR3 DNA reads TGCGCCAGCAGCTTAGGGGGCACAGATACGCAGTATTTT.

The chain is built from TRBV15 and TRBJ2-3; tentatively, D is TRBD1 or TRBD2 (5 bases each). Trimming stripped 0 bases from V and 0 bases from J, with 7 bases between. Per the germline V gene, CDR1 is LNHNV and CDR2 is YYDKDF (reference sequence). The CDR3 sequence is 15 residues long. CDR3 in DNA: TGTGCCACCAGCAGAGATGGGGACAGCACAGATACGCAGTATTTT. It encodes CATSRDGDSTDTQYF.

This sequence joins TRBV7-6 and TRBJ1-1; 8 nucleotides agree with TRBD1. Germline V gene data show CDR1 as SGHVS and CDR2 as FNYEAQ. V dropped 5 bases and J dropped 4; count of bases not matched to a gene: 6. The CDR3 covers 14 residues. In DNA, the CDR3 is TGTGCCAGCAGCCGACAGGGGTTCAGCACTGAAGCTTTCTTT. This gives the protein CASSRQGFSTEAFF.

This sequence joins TRBV15 and TRBJ2-2, with D unclear. CDR1 is LNHNV and CDR2 is YYDKDF in the germline V gene (reference sequence). The CDR3 loop spans 14 amino acids. Deletions cut 0 bases from V and 5 bases from J, with 7 bases between. The CDR3 loop reads CATSRDRRTGELFF. The CDR3 coding sequence is TGTGCCACCAGCAGAGATAGAAGAACCGGGGAGCTGTTTTTT.

The rearrangement uses TRBV7-9 and TRBJ2-3; 12 bases align to TRBD2. The V and J ends lost 5 bases and 3 bases, in that order; junction bases with no gene match: 6. This CDR3 spans 16 amino acids. Germline CDR1 SEHNR, CDR2 FQNEAQ (reference sequence). CDR3 nucleotides: TGTGCCAGCAGCCGTCCACTAGCGGGGGGAACAGATACGCAGTATTTT. Translating it yields CASSRPLAGGTDTQYF.

This clone was recorded only once. The V and J genes are TRBV9 and TRBJ2-4; no clear D gene. The CDR3 runs to 14 residues. Germline lookup yields CDR1 SGDLS and CDR2 YYNGEE. V was shortened by 0 bases and J by 8 bases, with 12 bases between the two germline ends. The CDR3 region is CASSVDRERDIQYF. In DNA form, the CDR3 reads TGTGCCAGCAGCGTAGATAGGGAAAGAGACATTCAGTACTTC.

In DNA form, the CDR3 reads TGTGCCAGCTTATTGGACAGGGCCGGCTATGGCTACACCTTC. Amino acids: CASLLDRAGYGYTF. This chain joins TRBV6-1 and TRBJ1-2, with 8 positions matching TRBD1. This CDR3 has 14 amino acids. Trimming cost V 8 bases and J 4 bases; bases outside gene matches: 9. Germline V CDR1 and CDR2: MNHNS, SASEGT.

The J gene is TRBJ1-2, the V gene TRBV7-2, with TRBD1 identical over 8 bases. The CDR3 covers 13 residues. The germline V gene has CDR1 SGHTA and CDR2 FQGNSA. With V trimmed by 4 bases and J by 8 bases, 6 bases remained unmatched. The CDR3 nucleotides are TGTGCCAGCAGCTACCAGGGGGCGCAGGGCTACACCTTC. Translation gives CASSYQGAQGYTF.

The chain uses TRBV7-8 and TRBJ1-1; the match to TRBD1 covers 7 bases. The CDR3 extends over 14 amino acids. Losses at the gene ends were 1 base for V and 1 base for J; bases not matched to a gene: 0. Germline assignment: CDR1 SGHVS and CDR2 FQNEAQ. CDR3 sequence: CASSLEGANTEAFF. CDR3 in DNA: TGTGCCAGCAGCTTAGAGGGGGCGAACACTGAAGCTTTCTTT.

The chain recombines TRBV19 with TRBJ2-2; D possibly corresponds to TRBD1 (5 bases). The germline V gene encodes CDR1 LNHDA and CDR2 SQIVND (reference sequence). CDR3 length: 16 amino acids. V was trimmed by 3 bases and J by 2 bases, leaving 13 bases between them. CDR3 residues: CASSMGLFLNTGELFF. The CDR3, as DNA: TGTGCCAGTAGTATGGGGCTCTTCCTAAACACCGGGGAGCTGTTTTTT.

This clone was recorded a few times. This sequence joins TRBV27 and TRBJ1-5; TRBD1 agrees at 7 bases. With V trimmed by 5 bases and J by 2 bases, 9 bases remained unmatched. Germline V gives CDR1 MNHEY, CDR2 SMNVEV (reference sequence). The CDR3 spans 16 residues. The CDR3 loop is CASSPPRTGGNQPQHF. The CDR3 bases are TGTGCCAGCAGTCCCCCGAGGACAGGTGGCAATCAGCCCCAGCATTTT.